The rows below give T cell receptor beta chains drawn from one sample of a study of Graves' ophthalmopathy and Graves' hyperthyroidism. A single record per CDR3 protein comes from TCRdb applying MiXCR to the multiplex PCR reads. The table includes almost 400,000 distinct CDR3 sequences, around 20% detected once. The sample was peripheral blood. These receptors were obtained from a young woman with Graves' ophthalmopathy. Both conserved end residues are part of each CDR3. A D gene is named only where the DNA matches it firmly. The size of a clone is reported for some rows only, either as once, few or many, or as a class for expanded clones.

j_gene	v_gene	d_gene	abundance	CDR3nt	CDR3aa
TRBJ1-5	TRBV19	NA	many	TGTGCCAGTAGGACGGATGGATATAGCAATCAGCCCCAGCATTTT	CASRTDGYSNQPQHF
TRBJ1-2	TRBV28	NA	few	TGTGCCAGCAGTACTATGACCAGACCAGACGGGGGGCATGGCTACACCTTC	CASSTMTRPDGGHGYTF
TRBJ2-7	TRBV6-1	NA	many	TGTGCCAGCAGCGCCCGGGACCTCGTGGAGCAGTACTTC	CASSARDLVEQYF
TRBJ2-7	TRBV20-1	NA	many	TGCAGTGCTAGAGCTGTACCCCGACTGGGGGAGCAGTACTTC	CSARAVPRLGEQYF
TRBJ2-5	TRBV7-2	TRBD1	NA	TGTGCCAGCAGCTTACAAGGGACAGGGCGAGGGGAGGCCCAGTACTTC	CASSLQGTGRGEAQYF
TRBJ1-1	TRBV27	NA	many	TGTGCCAGCAGTTTATACTATTTCGCTTCCTCGAACACTGAAGCTTTCTTT	CASSLYYFASSNTEAFF
TRBJ1-5	TRBV10-3	TRBD1	many	TGTGCCATCAGCGGACAGGGGCGCTGGCCCCAGCATTTT	CAISGQGRWPQHF
TRBJ2-5	TRBV3-1	NA	few	TGTGCCAGCAGCCAAGAAGAATGGCGGCCCCAGCCAGACCAGTACTTC	CASSQEEWRPQPDQYF
TRBJ2-2	TRBV24-1	NA	many	TGTGCCACCAGTGATCCGGGGCAGGGCGCGAACACCGGGGAGCTGTTTTTT	CATSDPGQGANTGELFF
TRBJ1-3	TRBV7-2	NA	many	TGTGCCGGCAGCCTGGATTGGGCTGGAAACACCATATATTTT	CAGSLDWAGNTIYF
TRBJ1-5	TRBV6-1	NA	many	TGTGCCAGCAGTGAAAAATGGCCTAACAGGCAGCCCCAGCATTTT	CASSEKWPNRQPQHF